These T cell receptor beta chains were read from a single sample in a study of blood T cell repertoires in COVID-19. Sequencing was performed with immunoSEQ multiplex PCR; in TCRdb, only in-frame clones are kept and a portion is missing. The table includes nearly 250,000 clones, around 85% detected once. Sample: PBMCs or T cells enriched from blood (not recorded which). These receptors were taken from a woman aged 45-65 years with acute COVID-19. Each CDR3 is given without its conserved first and last residue. A D gene is named only where the DNA matches it firmly. Expanded clones get a size class; other rows say once, few or many, or leave the size out.

>TRBJ1-2|-|TRBV19|-
ASSPIGQTYGYT
>TRBJ2-3|once|TRBV10-1|-
ASSEQGSWTDTQY
>TRBJ1-1|-|TRBV10-3|-
ATRDTTGAF
>TRBJ1-1|once|TRBV2|TRBD1
ASSVRQGWTEAF
>TRBJ2-1|-|TRBV5-4|-
ASSLETRSVNEQF
>TRBJ2-3|-|TRBV3-1/TRBV3-2|-
ASSFGGATRDTQY
>TRBJ1-1|-|TRBV29-1|TRBD1
SVKLRDSEAF
>TRBJ1-6|-|TRBV4-3|-
ASSQEEGRNSPLH
>TRBJ2-1|once|TRBV10-1|TRBD2
ASSLTSGGANEQF
>TRBJ2-1|once|TRBV4-3|TRBD2
ASSQATSGVPYNEQF
>TRBJ1-4|-|TRBV5-1|-
ASSLEAAATNEKLF
>TRBJ2-2|few|TRBV6-4|-
ASSEGTQPGELF
>TRBJ1-2|-|TRBV5-1|-
ASSFSQVGYGYT
>TRBJ1-5|-|TRBV6-1|-
ASSEAVSVSNQPQH
>TRBJ2-1|-|TRBV7-2|-
ASSLTQGWYNEQF
>TRBJ1-1|-|TRBV5-1|TRBD1
ASSSTGGPNTEAF
>TRBJ2-7|-|TRBV11-2|TRBD2
ASSRTSKLYEQY
>TRBJ2-7|-|TRBV7-8|-
ASSLSTGTLQYEQY
>TRBJ2-5|-|TRBV6-1|-
ASSEQQGGRQGQY
>TRBJ1-2|-|TRBV6-5|TRBD1
ASRLTGGFYGYT
>TRBJ2-5|-|TRBV29-1|TRBD2
SVLQGNHGLAGIYQETQY
>TRBJ2-1|-|TRBV5-4|-
ASSLGRIEQF
>TRBJ1-6|-|TRBV18|-
ASSPAGRDDSPLH
>TRBJ1-6|-|TRBV10-1|-
ASSAGSNNSPLH
>TRBJ1-6|few|TRBV6-5|-
ASSTRTAANSPLH
>TRBJ2-7|-|TRBV6-5|TRBD1
ASSRDRTSLEQY
>TRBJ1-2|-|TRBV5-1|-
ASRETANYGYT
>TRBJ2-4|-|TRBV19|TRBD1
ASSSGAGGNIQY
>TRBJ2-7|-|TRBV27|TRBD1
ASSLSPDRVAYEQY
>TRBJ2-2|once|TRBV5-6|-
ASSLAIASGELF
>TRBJ2-7|-|TRBV29-1|-
SVEAQGGGPYEQY
>TRBJ2-1|-|TRBV6-2/TRBV6-3|TRBD2
ASSYSTAGGHNEQF
>TRBJ1-4|-|TRBV11-2|-
ASSFEGGAEKLF
>TRBJ1-2|-|TRBV2|-
ARQSTNYGYT
>TRBJ2-1|-|TRBV29-1|-
SFRSTRKDEQF
>TRBJ2-3|-|TRBV2|-
ASADGEHTDTQY
>TRBJ2-5|-|TRBV7-9|TRBD1
ASSLPRQGSGETQY
>TRBJ1-2|-|TRBV18|TRBD1
ASSPPGTVIDYGYT
>TRBJ2-5|-|TRBV27|TRBD1
ASSTPNRGQETQY
>TRBJ2-1|-|TRBV25-1|-
ASSEWSGGEEQF
>TRBJ1-3|-|TRBV4-1|-
ASRQNSGNTIY
>TRBJ2-2|-|TRBV6-2/TRBV6-3|-
ASSQSGTNTGELF
>TRBJ2-3|-|TRBV29-1|-
SVASGTDTQY
>TRBJ2-1|-|TRBV7-3|TRBD2
ASSFRLAGFNEQF